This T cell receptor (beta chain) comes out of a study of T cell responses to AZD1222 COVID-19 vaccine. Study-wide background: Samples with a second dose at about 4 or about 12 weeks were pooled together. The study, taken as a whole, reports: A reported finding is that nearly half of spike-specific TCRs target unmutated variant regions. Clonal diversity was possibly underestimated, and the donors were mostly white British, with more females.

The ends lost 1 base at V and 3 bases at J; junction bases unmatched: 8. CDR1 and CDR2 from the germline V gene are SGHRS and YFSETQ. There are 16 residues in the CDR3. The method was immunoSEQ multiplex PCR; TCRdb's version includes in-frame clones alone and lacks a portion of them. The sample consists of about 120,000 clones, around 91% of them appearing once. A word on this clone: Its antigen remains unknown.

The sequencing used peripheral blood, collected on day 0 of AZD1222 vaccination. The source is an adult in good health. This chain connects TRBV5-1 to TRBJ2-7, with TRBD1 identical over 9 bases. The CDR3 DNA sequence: TGCGCCAGCAGCTTGTTTGGGACAGGGAACGACTACGAGCAGTACTTC. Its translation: CASSLFGTGNDYEQYF. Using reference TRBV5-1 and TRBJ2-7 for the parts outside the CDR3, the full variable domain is KAGVTQTPRYLIKTRGQQVTLSCSPISGHRSVSWYQQTPGQGLQFLFEYFSETQRNKGNFPGRFSGRQFSNSRSEMNVSTLELGDSALYLCASSLFGTGNDYEQYFGPGTRLTVT.